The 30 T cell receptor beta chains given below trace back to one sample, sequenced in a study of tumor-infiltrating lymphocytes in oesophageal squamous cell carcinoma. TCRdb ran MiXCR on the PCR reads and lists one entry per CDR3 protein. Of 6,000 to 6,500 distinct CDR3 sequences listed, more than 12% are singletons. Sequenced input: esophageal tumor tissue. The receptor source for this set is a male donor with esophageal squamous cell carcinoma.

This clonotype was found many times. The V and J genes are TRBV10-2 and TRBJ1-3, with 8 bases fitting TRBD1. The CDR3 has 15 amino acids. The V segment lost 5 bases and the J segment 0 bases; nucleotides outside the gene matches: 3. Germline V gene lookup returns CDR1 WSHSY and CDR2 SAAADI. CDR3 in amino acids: CASSNRGTSGNTIYF. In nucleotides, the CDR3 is TGCGCCAGCAGTAACAGGGGGACCTCTGGAAACACCATATATTTT.

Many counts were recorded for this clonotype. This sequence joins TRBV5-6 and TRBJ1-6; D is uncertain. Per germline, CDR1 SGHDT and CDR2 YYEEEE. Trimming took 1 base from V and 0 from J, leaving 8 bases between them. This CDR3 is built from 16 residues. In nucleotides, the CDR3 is TGTGCCAGCAGCTTGTTCCGGGACTCCTATAATTCACCCCTCCACTTT. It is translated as CASSLFRDSYNSPLHF.

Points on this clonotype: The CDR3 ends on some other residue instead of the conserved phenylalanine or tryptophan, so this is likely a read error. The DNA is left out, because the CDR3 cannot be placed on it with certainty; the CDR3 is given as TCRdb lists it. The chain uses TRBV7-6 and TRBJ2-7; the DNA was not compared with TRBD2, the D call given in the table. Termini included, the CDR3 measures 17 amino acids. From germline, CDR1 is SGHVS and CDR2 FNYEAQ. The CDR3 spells CASSSKIGPSYEQYFGS.

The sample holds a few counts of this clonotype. CDR3 loop: CASSPSYYEQYF. CDR3 coding DNA: TGTGCCAGCAGCCCCTCGTACTACGAGCAGTACTTC. This rearrangement joins TRBV3-1 to TRBJ2-7; D gene ambiguous. The CDR3 is 12 residues long. CDR1 and CDR2 (germline): LGHDT, YNNKEL (reference sequence). V lost 4 bases and J 3 bases, leaving 7 bases between the germline ends.

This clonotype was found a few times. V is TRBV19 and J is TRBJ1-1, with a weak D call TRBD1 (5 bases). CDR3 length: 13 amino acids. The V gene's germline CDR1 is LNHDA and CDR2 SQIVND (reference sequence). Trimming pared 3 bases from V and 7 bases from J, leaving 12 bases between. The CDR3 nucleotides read TGTGCCAGTAGTATCGGCAGGGCCTTTGAAGCTTTCTTT. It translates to CASSIGRAFEAFF.

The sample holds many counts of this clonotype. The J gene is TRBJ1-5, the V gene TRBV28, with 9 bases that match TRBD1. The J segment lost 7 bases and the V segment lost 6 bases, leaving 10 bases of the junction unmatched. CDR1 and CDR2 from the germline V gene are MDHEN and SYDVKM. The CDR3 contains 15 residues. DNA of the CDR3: TGTGCCAGCAGCCTCGGGACAGGGATAAGGCAGCCCCAGCATTTT. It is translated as CASSLGTGIRQPQHF.

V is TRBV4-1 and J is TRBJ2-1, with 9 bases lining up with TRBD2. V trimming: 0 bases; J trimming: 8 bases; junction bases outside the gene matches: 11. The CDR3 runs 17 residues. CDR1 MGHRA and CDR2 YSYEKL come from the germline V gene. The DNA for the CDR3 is TGCGCCAGCAGCCAAGAAGGCGGAGCGGGGGGTCTAGATGAGCAGTTCTTC. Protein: CASSQEGGAGGLDEQFF.

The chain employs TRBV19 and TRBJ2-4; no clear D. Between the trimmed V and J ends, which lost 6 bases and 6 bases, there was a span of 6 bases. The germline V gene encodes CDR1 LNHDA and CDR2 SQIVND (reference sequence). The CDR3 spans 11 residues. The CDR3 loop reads CASSVANIQYF. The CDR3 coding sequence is TGTGCCAGTAGCGTCGCAAACATTCAGTACTTC.

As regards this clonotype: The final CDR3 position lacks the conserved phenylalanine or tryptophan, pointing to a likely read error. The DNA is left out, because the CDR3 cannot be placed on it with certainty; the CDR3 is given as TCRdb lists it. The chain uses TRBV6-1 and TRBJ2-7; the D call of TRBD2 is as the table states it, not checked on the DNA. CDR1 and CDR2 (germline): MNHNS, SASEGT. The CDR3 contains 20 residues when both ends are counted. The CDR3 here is CASSEAPPGRFNNSPLHFGS.

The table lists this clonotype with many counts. Here the CDR3 reads CASSDGPAMPEYF. The DNA for the CDR3 is TGTGCCAGCAGTGATGGGCCCGCGATGCCTGAGTACTTC. The chain is built from TRBV6-1 and TRBJ2-5, with D unclear. V was shortened by 3 bases and J by 12 bases, with 17 bases between the two germline ends. The CDR3 is made up of 13 amino acids. Germline CDR1 MNHNS, CDR2 SASEGT.

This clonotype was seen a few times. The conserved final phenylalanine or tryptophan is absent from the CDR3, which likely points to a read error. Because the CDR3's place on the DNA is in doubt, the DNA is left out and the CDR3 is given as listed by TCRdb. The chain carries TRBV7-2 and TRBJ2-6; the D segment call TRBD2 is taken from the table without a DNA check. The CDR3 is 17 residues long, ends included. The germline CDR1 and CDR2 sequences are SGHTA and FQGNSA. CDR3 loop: CASSGLATRQNIQYFGA.

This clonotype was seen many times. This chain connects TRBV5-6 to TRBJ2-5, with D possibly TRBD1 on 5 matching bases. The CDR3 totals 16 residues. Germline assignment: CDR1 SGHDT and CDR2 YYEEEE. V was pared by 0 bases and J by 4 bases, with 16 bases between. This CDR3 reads CASSLGSRQLLETQYF. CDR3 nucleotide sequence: TGTGCCAGCAGCTTGGGCTCTCGACAGTTACTAGAGACCCAGTACTTC.

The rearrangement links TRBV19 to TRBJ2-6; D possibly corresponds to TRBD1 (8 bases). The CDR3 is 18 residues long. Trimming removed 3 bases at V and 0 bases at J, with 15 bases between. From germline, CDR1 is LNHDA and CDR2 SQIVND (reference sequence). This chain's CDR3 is CASSINRGGISGANVLTF. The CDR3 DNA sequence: TGTGCCAGTAGTATCAACAGGGGGGGCATCTCTGGGGCCAACGTCCTGACTTTC. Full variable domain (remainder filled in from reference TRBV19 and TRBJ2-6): DGGITQSPKYLFRKEGQNVTLSCEQNLNHDAMYWYRQDPGQGLRLIYYSQIVNDFQKGDIAEGYSVSREKKESFPLTVTSAQKNPTAFYLCASSINRGGISGANVLTFGAGSRLTVL.

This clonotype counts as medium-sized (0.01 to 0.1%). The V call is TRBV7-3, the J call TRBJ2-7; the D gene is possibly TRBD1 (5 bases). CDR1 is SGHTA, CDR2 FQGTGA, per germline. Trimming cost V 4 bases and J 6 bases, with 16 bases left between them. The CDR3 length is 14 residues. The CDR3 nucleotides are TGTGCCAGCAGCTCCTCAGGGTCCTCGACCGAGCAGTACTTC. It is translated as CASSSSGSSTEQYF.

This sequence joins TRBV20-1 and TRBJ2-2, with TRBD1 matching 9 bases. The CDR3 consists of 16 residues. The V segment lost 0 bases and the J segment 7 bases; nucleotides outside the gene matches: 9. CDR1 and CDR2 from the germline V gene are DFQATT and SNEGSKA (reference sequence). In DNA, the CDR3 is TGCAGTGCTAGAGATCGACAGGGGGGATTCGTCGGGGAGCTGTTTTTT. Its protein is CSARDRQGGFVGELFF.

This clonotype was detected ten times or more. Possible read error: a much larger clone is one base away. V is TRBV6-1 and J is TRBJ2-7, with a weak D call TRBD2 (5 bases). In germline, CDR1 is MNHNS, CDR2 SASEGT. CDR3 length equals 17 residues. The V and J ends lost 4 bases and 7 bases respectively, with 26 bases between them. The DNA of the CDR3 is TGTGCCAGCAGTGCGAGCGTTAGGGAGAGGGTCTACAATGAGCAGTACTTC. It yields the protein CASSASVRERVYNEQYF.

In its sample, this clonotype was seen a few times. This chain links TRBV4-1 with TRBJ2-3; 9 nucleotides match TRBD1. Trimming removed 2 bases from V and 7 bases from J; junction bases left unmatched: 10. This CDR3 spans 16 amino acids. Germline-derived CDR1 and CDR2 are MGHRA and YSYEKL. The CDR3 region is CASSQPIGTGLNTQYF. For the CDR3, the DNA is TGCGCCAGCAGCCAACCCATAGGGACAGGGCTGAATACGCAGTATTTT.

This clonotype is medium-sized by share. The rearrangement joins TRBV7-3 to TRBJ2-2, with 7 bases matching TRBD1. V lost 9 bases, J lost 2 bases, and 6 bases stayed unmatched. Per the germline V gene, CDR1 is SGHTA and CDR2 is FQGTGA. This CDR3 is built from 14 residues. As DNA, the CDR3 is TGTGCCAGAGGAACAGGGGCAAACACCGGGGAGCTGTTTTTT. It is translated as CARGTGANTGELFF.

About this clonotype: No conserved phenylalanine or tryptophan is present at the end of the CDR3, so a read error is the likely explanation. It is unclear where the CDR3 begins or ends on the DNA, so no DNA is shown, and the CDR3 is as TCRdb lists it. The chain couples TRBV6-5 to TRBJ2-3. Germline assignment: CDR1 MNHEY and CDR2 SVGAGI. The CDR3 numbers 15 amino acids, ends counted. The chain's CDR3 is CASSYRTNYGYTFGS.

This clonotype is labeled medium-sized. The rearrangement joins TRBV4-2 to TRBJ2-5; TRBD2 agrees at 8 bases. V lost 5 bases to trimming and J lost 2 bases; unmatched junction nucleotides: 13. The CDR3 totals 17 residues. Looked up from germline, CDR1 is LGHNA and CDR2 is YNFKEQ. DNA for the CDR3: TGTGCCAGCAGCTACCAAGACCGGGGGGGCCGACAAGAGACCCAGTACTTC. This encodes CASSYQDRGGRQETQYF.

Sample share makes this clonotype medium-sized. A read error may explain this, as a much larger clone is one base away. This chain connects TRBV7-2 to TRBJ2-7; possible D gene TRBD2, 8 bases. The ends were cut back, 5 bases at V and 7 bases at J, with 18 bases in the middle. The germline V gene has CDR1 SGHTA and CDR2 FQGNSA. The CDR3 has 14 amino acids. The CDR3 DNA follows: TGTGCCAGCAGCCCCGGGAGGGGGCGAGGTGAGCAGTACTTC. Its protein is CASSPGRGRGEQYF. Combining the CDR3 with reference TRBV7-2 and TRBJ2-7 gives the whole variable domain GAGVSQSPSNKVTEKGKDVELRCDPISGHTALYWYRQSLGQGLEFLIYFQGNSAPDKSGLPSDRFSAERTGGSVSTLTIQRTQQEDSAVYLCASSPGRGRGEQYFGPGTRLTVT.

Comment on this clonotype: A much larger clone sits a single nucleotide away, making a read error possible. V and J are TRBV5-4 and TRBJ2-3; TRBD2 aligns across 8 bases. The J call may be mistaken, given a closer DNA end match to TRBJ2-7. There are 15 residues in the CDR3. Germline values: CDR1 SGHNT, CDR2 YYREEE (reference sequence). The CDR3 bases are TGTGCCAGCAGCACCGGGGGGGCCTTGGGTAATGAGCAGTACTTC. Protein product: CASSTGGALGNEQYF.

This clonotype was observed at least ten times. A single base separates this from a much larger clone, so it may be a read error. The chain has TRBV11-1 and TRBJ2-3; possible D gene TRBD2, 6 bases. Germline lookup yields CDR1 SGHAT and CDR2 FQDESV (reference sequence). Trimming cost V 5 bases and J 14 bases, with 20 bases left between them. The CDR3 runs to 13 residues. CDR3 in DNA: TGTGCCAGCAGCCTCCTGGTGGGCGGGGAGCTGTATTTT. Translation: CASSLLVGGELYF.

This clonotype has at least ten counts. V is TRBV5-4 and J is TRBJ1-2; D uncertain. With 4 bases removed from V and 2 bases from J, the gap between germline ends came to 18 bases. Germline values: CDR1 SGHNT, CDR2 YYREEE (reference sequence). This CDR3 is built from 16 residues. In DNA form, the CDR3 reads TGTGCCAGCAGCCCACCCACCGCAGGAGGGAACTATGGCTACACCTTC. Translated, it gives CASSPPTAGGNYGYTF.

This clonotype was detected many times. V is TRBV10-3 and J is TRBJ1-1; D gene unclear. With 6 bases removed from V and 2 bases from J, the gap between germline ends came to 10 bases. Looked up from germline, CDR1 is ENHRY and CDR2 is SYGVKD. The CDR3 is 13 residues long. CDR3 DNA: TGTGCCATCAGAAGAACAGATAACACTGAAGCTTTCTTT. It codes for CAIRRTDNTEAFF.

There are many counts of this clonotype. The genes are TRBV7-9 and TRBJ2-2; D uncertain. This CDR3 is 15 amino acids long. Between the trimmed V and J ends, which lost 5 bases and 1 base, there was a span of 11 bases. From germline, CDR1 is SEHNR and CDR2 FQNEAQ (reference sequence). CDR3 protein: CASSPWTRNTGELFF. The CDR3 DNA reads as TGTGCCAGCAGCCCATGGACCCGGAACACCGGGGAGCTGTTTTTT.

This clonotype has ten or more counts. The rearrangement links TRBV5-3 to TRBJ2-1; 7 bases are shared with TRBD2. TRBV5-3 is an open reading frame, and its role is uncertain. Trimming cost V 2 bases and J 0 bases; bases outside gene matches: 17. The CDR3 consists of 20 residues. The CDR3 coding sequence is TGTGCCAGAAGCTTTGGGGGAGAGGTGCGGGGGATGAACTCCTACAATGAGCAGTTCTTC. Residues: CARSFGGEVRGMNSYNEQFF.

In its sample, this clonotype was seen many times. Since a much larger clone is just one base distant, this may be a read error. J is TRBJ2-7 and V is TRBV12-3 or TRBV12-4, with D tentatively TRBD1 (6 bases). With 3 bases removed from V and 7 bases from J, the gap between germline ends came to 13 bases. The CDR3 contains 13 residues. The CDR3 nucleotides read TGTGCCAGCAGTTTCGGGACAAACAATGAGCAGTACTTC. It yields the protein CASSFGTNNEQYF.

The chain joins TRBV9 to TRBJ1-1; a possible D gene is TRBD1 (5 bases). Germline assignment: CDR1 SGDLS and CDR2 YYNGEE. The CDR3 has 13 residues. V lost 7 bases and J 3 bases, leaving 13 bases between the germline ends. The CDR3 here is CASSLWGDTEAFF. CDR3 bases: TGTGCCAGCTCCCTTTGGGGGGACACTGAAGCTTTCTTT.

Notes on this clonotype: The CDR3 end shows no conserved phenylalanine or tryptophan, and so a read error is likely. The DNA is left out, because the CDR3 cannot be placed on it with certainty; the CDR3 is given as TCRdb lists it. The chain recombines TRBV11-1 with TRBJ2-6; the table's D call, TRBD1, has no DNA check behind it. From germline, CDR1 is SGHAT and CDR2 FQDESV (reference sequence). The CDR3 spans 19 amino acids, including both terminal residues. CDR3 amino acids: CASSLERGDQGTDTQYFGP.